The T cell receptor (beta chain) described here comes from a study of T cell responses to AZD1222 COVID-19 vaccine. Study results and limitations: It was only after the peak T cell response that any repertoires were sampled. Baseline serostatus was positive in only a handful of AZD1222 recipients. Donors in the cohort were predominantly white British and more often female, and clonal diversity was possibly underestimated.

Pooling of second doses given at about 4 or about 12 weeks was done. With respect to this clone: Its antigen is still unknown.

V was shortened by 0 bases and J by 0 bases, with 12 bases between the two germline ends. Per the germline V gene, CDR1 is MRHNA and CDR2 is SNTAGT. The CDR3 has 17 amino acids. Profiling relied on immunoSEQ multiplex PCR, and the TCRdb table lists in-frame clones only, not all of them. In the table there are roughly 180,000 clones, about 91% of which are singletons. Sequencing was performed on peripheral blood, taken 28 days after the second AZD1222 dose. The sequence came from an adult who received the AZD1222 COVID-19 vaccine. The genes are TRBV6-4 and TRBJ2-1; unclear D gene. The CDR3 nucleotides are TGTGCCAGCAGTGACTCGTACCGGACCCTCTCCTACAATGAGCAGTTCTTC. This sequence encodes CASSDSYRTLSYNEQFF.